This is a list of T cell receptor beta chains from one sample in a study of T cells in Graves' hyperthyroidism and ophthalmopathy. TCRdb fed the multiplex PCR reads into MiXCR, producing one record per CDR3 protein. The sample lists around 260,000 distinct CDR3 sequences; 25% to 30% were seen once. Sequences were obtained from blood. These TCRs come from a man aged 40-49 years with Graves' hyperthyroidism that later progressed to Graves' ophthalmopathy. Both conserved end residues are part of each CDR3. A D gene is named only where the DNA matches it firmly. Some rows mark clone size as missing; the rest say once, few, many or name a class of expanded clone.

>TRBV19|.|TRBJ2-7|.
TGTGCCAGCGCCTCACTCGACAACTACGAGCAGTACTTC
CASASLDNYEQYF
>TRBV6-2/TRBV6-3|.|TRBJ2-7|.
TGTGCCAGCGTGGGCAGGTCGCCTTGGGAGCAGTACTTC
CASVGRSPWEQYF
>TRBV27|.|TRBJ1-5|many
TGTGCCAGCAGGGTAACAGGGAGCAATCAGCCCCAGCATTTT
CASRVTGSNQPQHF
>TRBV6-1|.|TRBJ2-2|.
TGTGCCACCTCGTGGACTGGGCTCGGGGAGCTGTTTTTT
CATSWTGLGELFF
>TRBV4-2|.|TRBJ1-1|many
TGTGCCAGCAGCCCCGCCGAGCAGGTCGTGGCTGAAGCTTTCTTT
CASSPAEQVVAEAFF
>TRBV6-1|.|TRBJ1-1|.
TGTGCCAGCAGTGAAGCGTTCGTCAGTGAAGCTTTCTTT
CASSEAFVSEAFF
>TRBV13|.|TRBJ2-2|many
TGTGCCAGCAGCGTCAGCGGGCCGAACACCGGGGAGCTGTTTTTT
CASSVSGPNTGELFF
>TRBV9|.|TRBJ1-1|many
TGTGCCAGCAGCGTAGAGCAGTCCCCGAACACTGAAGCTTTCTTT
CASSVEQSPNTEAFF
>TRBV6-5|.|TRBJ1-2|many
TGTGCCAGCACCCCTCCTAGGGGAGGAGGCTACACCTTC
CASTPPRGGGYTF
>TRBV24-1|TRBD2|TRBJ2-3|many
TGTGCCACCAGAGGACTAGCGGGTACAGATACGCAGTATTTT
CATRGLAGTDTQYF
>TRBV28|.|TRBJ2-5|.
TGTGCCACCAGCAGAGGCGGGGGGACAGACGAGACCCAGTACTTC
CATSRGGGTDETQYF
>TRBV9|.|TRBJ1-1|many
TGTGCCAGCAGAAAGGGACTGAGCAACACTGAAGCTTTCTTT
CASRKGLSNTEAFF
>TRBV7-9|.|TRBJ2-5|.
TGTGCCAGCAGCCATCCGGGACATCCGGAGACCCAGTACTTC
CASSHPGHPETQYF
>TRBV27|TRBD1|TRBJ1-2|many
TGTGCCAGCAGAACGACAGGGAAGAGTTTGGGCGGCTACACCTTC
CASRTTGKSLGGYTF
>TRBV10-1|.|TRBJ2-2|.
TGCGCCACCCGGGGAAGCAGGGCCGGGGAGCTGTTTTTT
CATRGSRAGELFF
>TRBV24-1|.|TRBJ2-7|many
TGTGCCACGAGGGCGGGCAGTCCCCCCTACGAGCAGTACTTC
CATRAGSPPYEQYF
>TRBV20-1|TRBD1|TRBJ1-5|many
TGCAGTGCCCCATATAGCCGGGACAGATACCAGCCCCAGCGTTTT
CSAPYSRDRYQPQRF
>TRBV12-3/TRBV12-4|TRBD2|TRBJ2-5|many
TGTGCCAGCAGTTCTAGACTAGCGGACCAAGAGACCCAGTACTTC
CASSSRLADQETQYF
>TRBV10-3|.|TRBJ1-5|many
TGTGCCATCAAGGCAGTCAGGGACCAGCCCCAGCATTTT
CAIKAVRDQPQHF
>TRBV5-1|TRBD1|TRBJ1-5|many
TGCGCCAGCAGCTATACAACAGGGGCTAGTCAGCCCCAGCATTTT
CASSYTTGASQPQHF
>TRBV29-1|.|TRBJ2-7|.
TGCAGCGTTGAAGATCGCAGGGTCCACGAGCAGTACTTC
CSVEDRRVHEQYF
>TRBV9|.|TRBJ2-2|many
TGTGCCAGCGCGGGCGGGGAGCTGTTTTTT
CASAGGELFF
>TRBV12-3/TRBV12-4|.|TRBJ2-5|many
TGTGCCAGCAGTATGAGAATGGAGGGCCTTTTTTTAGAGACCCAGTACTTC
CASSMRMEGLFLETQYF
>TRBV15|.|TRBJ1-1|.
TGTGCCACCAGCAGAGTCGCCAGGGCGAACACTGAAGCTTTCTTT
CATSRVARANTEAFF
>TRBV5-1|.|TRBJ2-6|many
TGCGCCAGCAGCCAGGCCATCAGCTCTGGGGCCAACGTCCTGACTTTC
CASSQAISSGANVLTF
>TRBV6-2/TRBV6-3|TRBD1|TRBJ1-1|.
TGTGCCAGCAGTGTTGACAGGGGCTCATCTGAAGCTTTCTTT
CASSVDRGSSEAFF
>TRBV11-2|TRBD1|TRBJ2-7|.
TGTGCCAGCAGCTTAGTTGGGCAGGGGGTCCTTAGCTCCTACGAGCAGTACTTC
CASSLVGQGVLSSYEQYF
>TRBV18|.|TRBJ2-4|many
TGTGCCAGCTCACCAGGGCCAGACAACATTCAGTACTTC
CASSPGPDNIQYF
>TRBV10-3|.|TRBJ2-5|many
TGTGCCATCAGTGAGTCGATTGGGAAAGAGACCCAGTACTTC
CAISESIGKETQYF
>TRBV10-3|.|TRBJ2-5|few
TGTGCCATCAGAAGTGAGGGTAGAGAGACCCAGTACTTC
CAIRSEGRETQYF
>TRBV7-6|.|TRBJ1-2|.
TGTGCCAGCAGCTTAGTTGGCCCCCCCTATGGCTACACCTTC
CASSLVGPPYGYTF
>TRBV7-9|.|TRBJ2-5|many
TGTGCCAGCAGCGAAGAGGGAGAGACCCAGTACTTC
CASSEEGETQYF
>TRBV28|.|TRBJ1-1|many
TGTGCCAGCAGAAGAAGTGGACATTCGAACACTGAAGCTTTCTTT
CASRRSGHSNTEAFF
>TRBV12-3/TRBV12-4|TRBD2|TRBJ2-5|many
TGTGCCAGCAGTTTGAGGACTAGCGGGAGGGTGGTGGAGACCCAGTACTTC
CASSLRTSGRVVETQYF
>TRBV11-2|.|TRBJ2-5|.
TGTGCCAGCAGCTTAGGGGTATGGGTCAGGGAACCCCAAGAGACCCAGTACTTC
CASSLGVWVREPQETQYF
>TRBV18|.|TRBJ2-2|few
TGTGCCAGCTCACCACTGCGGCCCGGGGAGCTGTTTTTT
CASSPLRPGELFF
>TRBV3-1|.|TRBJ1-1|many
TGTGCCAGCAGCCAAGCAGTGGTTGACACTGAAGCTTTCTTT
CASSQAVVDTEAFF
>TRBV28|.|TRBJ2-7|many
TGTGCCAGCAGTTTCGGACAGTGGTACGAGCAGTACTTC
CASSFGQWYEQYF
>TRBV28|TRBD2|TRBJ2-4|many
TGTGCCAGCAGTTTTTTCGCTAGCGGGAGCCTGAACATTCAGTACTTC
CASSFFASGSLNIQYF
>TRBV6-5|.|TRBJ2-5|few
TGTGCCAGCAGTTACTCGGGTCCCCAAGAGACCCAGTACTTC
CASSYSGPQETQYF
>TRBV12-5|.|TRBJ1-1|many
TGTGCTAGTGGCCTTGAGGGGAACACTGAAGCTTTCTTT
CASGLEGNTEAFF
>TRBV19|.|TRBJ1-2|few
TGTGCCAGCTCCTGGACAGACTATGGCTACACCTTC
CASSWTDYGYTF
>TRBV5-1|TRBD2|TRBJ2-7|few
TGCGCCAGCGGCCCAGAGAGGAGCGGGAGTAACTCCTACGAGCAGTACTTC
CASGPERSGSNSYEQYF
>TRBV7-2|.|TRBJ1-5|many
TGTGCCAGCAGCCCCGGCGGGGGGCGTAGCAATCAGCCCCAGCATTTT
CASSPGGGRSNQPQHF
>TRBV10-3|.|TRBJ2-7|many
TGTGCCATCTCTCAGGGATCCTACGAGCAGTACTTC
CAISQGSYEQYF
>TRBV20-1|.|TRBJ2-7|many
TGCAGTGCTAGAAAAATGGAGGGGACCTACGAGCAGTACTTC
CSARKMEGTYEQYF
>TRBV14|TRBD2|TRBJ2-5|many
TGTGCCAGCAGCGCCCTAGCGGGACAAGAGACCCAGTACTTC
CASSALAGQETQYF
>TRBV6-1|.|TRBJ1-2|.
TGTGCCAGCAGTGAATTGAAGGCTTTAGGCTATGGCTACACCTTC
CASSELKALGYGYTF
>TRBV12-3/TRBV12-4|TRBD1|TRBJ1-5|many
TGTGCCAGCAGTTTAGCGGGGCTGACAGGGCCTTTGAGCAATCAGCCCCAGCATTTT
CASSLAGLTGPLSNQPQHF
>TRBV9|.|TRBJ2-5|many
TGTGCCAGCAGCGTTGGTCCAAAACAAGAGACCCAGTACTTC
CASSVGPKQETQYF
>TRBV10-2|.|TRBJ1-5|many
TGCGCCAGCAGTGTTGAGCAGAAGAGGAAGCCCCAGCATTTT
CASSVEQKRKPQHF
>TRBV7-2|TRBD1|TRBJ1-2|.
TGTGCCAGCAGCTTCAGGGGACAGGGGGGTTATGGCTACACCTTC
CASSFRGQGGYGYTF
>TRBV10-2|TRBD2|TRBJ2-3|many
TGCGCCAGCAGTGAAAGCGGGGGAGATACGCAGTATTTT
CASSESGGDTQYF
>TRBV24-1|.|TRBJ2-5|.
TGTGCCACCGCTAAGGCCGGGGGCGAGGAGACCCAGTACTTC
CATAKAGGEETQYF